A few counts support the clone carrying this T cell receptor beta chain. A J-beta primer mix and a sample-barcoded 5' primer were used in a second PCR of about 7 to 12 cycles. TCRdb reanalysed the 5' RACE reads using MiXCR and keeps one entry per CDR3 protein. The data contain over 750,000 distinct CDR3 sequences, roughly 25% of them seen just once; the ten biggest clones take up 9.4%. The source of the sample is a study of blood T cells in healthy people across ages. Trimming at V came to 4 bases and at J to 3 bases, leaving 2 bases not matched to a gene. There are 13 residues in the CDR3. Germline CDR1 DFQATT, CDR2 SNEGSKA (reference sequence). The same sample was also studied in work on T cells of mothers and their children. That investigation notes: In unrelated and related pairs, TCR recombination output is shaped in a similar way by thymic selection.

Sequencing used blood. The TCR originated in a boy under 18 in good health. The rearrangement joins TRBV20-1 to TRBJ2-1; 8 nucleotides align to TRBD2. CDR3 nucleotides: TGCAGTGCTATGACTAGCGACTACAATGAGCAGTTCTTC. Protein sequence: CSAMTSDYNEQFF.